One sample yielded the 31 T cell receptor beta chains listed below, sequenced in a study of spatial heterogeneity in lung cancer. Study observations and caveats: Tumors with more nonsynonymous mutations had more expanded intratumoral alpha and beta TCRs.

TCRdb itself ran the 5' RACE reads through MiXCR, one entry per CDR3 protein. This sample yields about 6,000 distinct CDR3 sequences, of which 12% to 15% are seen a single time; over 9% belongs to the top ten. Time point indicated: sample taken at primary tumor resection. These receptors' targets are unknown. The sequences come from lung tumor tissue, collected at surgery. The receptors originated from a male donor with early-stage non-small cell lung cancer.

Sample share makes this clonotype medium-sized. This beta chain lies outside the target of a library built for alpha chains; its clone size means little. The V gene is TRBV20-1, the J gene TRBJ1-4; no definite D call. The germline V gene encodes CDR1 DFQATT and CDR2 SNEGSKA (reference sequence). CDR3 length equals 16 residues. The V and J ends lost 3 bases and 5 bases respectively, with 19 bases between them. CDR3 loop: CSARAGRGLINEKLFF. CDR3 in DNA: TGCAGTGCTAGGGCCGGGAGAGGGCTGATCAATGAAAAACTGTTTTTT.

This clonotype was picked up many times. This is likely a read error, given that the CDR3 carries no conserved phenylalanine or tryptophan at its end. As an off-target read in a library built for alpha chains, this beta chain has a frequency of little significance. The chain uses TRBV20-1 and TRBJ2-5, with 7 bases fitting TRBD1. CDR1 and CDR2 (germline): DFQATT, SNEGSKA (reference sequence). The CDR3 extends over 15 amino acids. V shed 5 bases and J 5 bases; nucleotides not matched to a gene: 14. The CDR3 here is CSAHQAGGGLETQYS. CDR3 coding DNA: TGCAGTGCTCACCAGGCAGGGGGTGGGTTGGAGACCCAGTACTCC.

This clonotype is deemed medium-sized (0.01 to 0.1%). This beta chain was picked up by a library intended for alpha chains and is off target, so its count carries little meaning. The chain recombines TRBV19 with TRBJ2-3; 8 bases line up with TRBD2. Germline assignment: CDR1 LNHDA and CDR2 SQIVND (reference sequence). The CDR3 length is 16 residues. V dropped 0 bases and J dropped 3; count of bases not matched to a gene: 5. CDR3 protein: CASSIDGSGRTDTQYF. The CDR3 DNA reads TGTGCCAGTAGTATAGATGGCAGCGGGAGAACAGATACGCAGTATTTT. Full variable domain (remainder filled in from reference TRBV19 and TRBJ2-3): DGGITQSPKYLFRKEGQNVTLSCEQNLNHDAMYWYRQDPGQGLRLIYYSQIVNDFQKGDIAEGYSVSREKKESFPLTVTSAQKNPTAFYLCASSIDGSGRTDTQYFGPGTRLTVL.

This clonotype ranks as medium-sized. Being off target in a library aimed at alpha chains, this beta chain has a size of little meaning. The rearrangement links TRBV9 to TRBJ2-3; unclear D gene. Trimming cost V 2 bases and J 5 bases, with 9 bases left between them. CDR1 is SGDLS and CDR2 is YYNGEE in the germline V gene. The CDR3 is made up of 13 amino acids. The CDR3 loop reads CASSVGSGDTQYF. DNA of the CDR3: TGTGCCAGCAGCGTGGGTTCCGGAGATACGCAGTATTTT.

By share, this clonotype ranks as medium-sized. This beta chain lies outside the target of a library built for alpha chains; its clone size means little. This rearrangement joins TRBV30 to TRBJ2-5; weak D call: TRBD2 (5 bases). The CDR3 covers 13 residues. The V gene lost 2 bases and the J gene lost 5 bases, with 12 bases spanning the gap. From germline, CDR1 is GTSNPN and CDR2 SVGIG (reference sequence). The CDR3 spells CAWSIGRRETQYF. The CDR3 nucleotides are TGTGCCTGGAGTATAGGCCGGAGGGAGACCCAGTACTTC.

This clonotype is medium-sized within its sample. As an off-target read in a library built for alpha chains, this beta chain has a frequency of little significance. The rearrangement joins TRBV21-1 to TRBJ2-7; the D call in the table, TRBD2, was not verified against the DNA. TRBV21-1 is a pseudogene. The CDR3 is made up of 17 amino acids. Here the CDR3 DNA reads TGTGCCAGCAGCAAAGAACGACGGGAGGGATTGGGTTACGAGCAGTACTTC. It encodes CASSKERREGLGYEQYF.

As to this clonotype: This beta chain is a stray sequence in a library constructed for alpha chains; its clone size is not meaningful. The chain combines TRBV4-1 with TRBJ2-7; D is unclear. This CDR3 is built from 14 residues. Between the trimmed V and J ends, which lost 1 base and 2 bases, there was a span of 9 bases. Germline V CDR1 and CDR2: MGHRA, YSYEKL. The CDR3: CASSQGGRPYEQYF. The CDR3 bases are TGCGCCAGCAGCCAAGGAGGCAGGCCCTACGAGCAGTACTTC.

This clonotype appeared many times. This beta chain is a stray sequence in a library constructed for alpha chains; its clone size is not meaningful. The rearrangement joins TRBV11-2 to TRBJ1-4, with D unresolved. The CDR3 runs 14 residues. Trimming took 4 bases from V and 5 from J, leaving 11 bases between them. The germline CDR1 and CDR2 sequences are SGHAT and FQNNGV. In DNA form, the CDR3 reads TGTGCCAGCAGCTCCAGTTATGGAAATGAAAAACTGTTTTTT. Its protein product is CASSSSYGNEKLFF.

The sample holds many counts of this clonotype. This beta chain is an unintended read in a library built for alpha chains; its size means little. The CDR3 reads CASSSGQGGQPQHF. Written as DNA, the CDR3 is TGTGCCAGCAGCTCAGGACAGGGCGGGCAGCCCCAGCATTTT. The chain recombines TRBV28 with TRBJ1-5, with 8 positions matching TRBD1. Germline trimming cut 6 bases from V and 7 bases from J; bases unmatched to any gene: 8. Germline V gene data show CDR1 as MDHEN and CDR2 as SYDVKM. This CDR3 is 14 amino acids long.

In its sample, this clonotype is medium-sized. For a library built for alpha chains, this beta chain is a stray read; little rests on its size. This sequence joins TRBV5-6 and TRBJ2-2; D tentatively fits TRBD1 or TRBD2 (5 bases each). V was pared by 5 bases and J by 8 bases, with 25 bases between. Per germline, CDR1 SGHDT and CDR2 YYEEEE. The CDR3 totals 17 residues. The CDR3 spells CASRSIRGRNGWGELFF. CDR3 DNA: TGTGCCAGCAGATCTATCCGGGGACGGAACGGTTGGGGGGAGCTGTTTTTT.

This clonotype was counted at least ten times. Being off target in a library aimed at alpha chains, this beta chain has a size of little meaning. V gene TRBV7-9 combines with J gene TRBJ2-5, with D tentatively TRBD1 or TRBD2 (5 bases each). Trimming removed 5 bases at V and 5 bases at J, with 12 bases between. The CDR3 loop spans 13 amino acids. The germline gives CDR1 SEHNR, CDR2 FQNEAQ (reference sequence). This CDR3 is CASSPRGLETQYF. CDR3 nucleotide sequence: TGTGCCAGCAGCCCGAGGGGATTGGAGACCCAGTACTTC.

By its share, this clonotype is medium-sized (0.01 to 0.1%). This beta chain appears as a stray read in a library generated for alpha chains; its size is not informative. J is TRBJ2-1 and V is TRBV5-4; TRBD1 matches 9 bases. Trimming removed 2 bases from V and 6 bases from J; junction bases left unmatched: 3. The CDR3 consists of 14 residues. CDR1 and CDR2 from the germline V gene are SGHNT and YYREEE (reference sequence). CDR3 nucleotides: TGTGCCAGCAGCTTCCGGGACAGGGCCAATGAGCAGTTCTTC. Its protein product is CASSFRDRANEQFF.

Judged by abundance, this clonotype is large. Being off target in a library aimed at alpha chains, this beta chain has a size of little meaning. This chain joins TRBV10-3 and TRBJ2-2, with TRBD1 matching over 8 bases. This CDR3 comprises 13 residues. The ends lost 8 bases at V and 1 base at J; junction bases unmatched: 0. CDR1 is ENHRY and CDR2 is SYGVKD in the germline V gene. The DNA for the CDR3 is TGTGCCATCGGGACAGGGAACACCGGGGAGCTGTTTTTT. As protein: CAIGTGNTGELFF.

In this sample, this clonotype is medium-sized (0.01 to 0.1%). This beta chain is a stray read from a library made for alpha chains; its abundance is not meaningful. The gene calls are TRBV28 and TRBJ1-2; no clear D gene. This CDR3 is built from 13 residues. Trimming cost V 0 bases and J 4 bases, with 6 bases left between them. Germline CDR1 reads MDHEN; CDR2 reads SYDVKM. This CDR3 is CASSLWVAYGYTF. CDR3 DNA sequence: TGTGCCAGCAGTTTATGGGTCGCCTATGGCTACACCTTC.

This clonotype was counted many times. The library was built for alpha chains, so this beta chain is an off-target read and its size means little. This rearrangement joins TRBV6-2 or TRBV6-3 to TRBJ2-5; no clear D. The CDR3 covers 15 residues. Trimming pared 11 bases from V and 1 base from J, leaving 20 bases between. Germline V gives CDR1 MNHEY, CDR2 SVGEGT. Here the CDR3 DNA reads TGTGCCGCCCGCGTAAGGGTTTTCCTCCAAGAGACCCAGTACTTC. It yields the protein CAARVRVFLQETQYF.

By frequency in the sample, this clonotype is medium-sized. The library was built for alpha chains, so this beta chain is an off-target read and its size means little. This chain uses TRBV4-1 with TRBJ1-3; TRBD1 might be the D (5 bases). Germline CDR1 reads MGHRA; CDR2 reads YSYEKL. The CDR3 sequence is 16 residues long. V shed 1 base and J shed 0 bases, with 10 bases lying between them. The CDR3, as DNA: TGCGCCAGCAGCCAAGTTCAGGGCCCCTCTGGAAACACCATATATTTT. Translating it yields CASSQVQGPSGNTIYF.

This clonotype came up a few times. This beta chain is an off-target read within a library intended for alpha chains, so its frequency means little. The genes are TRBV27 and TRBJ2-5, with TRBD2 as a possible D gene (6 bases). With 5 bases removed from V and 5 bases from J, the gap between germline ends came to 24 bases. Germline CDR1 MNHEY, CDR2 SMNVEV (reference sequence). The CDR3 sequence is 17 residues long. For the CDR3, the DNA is TGTGCCAGCAGTCGCCGGGACTGGTCCTCCGGCAGGGAGACCCAGTACTTC. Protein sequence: CASSRRDWSSGRETQYF.

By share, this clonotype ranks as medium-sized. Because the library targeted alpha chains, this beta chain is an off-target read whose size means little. DNA for the CDR3: TGTGCCATCAGTCCCGTCGCGGGGGCCACAGATACGCAGTATTTT. This sequence encodes CAISPVAGATDTQYF. The chain couples TRBV10-3 to TRBJ2-3; the D gene is possibly TRBD2 (7 bases). The CDR3 runs to 15 residues. The V gene lost 5 bases and the J gene lost 2 bases, with 14 bases spanning the gap. Germline lookup yields CDR1 ENHRY and CDR2 SYGVKD.

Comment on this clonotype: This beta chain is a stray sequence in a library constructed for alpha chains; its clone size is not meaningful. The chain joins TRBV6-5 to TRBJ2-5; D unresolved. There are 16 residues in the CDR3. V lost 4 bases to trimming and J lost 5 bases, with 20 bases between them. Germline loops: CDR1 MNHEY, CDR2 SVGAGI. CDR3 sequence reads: CASSSLGTYLAETQYF. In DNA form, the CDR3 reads TGTGCCAGCAGTTCCCTGGGCACTTACCTGGCCGAGACCCAGTACTTC.

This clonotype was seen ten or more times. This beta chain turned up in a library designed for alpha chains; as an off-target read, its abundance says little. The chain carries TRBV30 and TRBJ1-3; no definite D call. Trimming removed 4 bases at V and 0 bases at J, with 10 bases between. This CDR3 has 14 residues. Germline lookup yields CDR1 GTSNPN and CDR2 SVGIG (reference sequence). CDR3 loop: CAWMWRSSGNTIYF. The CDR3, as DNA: TGTGCCTGGATGTGGCGGAGCTCTGGAAACACCATATATTTT.

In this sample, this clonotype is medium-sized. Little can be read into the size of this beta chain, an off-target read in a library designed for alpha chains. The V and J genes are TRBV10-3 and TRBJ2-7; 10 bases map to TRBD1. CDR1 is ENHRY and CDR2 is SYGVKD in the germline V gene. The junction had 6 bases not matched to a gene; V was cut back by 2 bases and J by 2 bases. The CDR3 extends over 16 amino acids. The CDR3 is CAISELGTGETYEQYF. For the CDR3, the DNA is TGTGCCATCAGTGAGCTTGGGACAGGGGAAACCTACGAGCAGTACTTC.

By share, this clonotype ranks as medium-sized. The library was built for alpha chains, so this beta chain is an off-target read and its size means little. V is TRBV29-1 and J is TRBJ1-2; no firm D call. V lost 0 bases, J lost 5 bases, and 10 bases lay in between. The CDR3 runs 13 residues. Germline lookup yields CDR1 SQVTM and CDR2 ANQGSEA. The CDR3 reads CSVEEPGRYGYTF. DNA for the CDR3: TGCAGCGTTGAAGAGCCGGGAAGATATGGCTACACCTTC.

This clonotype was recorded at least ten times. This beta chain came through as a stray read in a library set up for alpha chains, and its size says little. In DNA, the CDR3 is TGTGCTAGTGAGGACCCCCCGAAGAGCGGGGAGCTGTTTTTT. Translated, it gives CASEDPPKSGELFF. V is TRBV12-5 and J is TRBJ2-2; D gene ambiguous. Per the germline V gene, CDR1 is LGHNT and CDR2 is FRNRAP. V was cut by 7 bases and J by 7 bases, with 16 bases left in between. The CDR3 sequence is 14 residues long.

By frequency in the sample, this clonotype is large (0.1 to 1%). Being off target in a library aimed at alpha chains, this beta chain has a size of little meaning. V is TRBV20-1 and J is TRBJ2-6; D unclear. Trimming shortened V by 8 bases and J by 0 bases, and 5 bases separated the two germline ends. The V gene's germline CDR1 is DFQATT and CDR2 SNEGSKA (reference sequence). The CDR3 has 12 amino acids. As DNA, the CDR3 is TGCAGTTCTTACTCTGGGGCCAACGTCCTGACTTTC. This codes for CSSYSGANVLTF.

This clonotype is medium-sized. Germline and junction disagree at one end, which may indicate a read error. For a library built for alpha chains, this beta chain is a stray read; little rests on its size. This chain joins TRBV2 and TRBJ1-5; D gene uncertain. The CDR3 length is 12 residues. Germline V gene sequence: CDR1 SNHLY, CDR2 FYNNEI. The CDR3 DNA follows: TGTGCCAGCAGAGCTAGCGATCAGCCCCAGCATTTT. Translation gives CASRASDQPQHF.

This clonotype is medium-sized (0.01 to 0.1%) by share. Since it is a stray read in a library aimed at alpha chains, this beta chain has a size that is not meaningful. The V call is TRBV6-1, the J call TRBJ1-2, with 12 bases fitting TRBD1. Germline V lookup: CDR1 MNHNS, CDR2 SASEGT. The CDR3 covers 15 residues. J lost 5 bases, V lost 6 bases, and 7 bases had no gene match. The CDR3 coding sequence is TGTGCCAGCAGAGTAGGGACAGGGGGCCTGTATGGCTACACCTTC. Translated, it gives CASRVGTGGLYGYTF.

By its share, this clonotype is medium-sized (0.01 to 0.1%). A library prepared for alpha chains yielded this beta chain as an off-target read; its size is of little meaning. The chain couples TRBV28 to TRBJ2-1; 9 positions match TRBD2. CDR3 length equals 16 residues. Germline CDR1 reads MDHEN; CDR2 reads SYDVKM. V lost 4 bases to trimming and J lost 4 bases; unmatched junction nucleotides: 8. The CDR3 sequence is CASSWYLAGTYNEQFF. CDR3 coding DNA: TGTGCCAGCAGTTGGTATCTAGCGGGGACTTACAATGAGCAGTTCTTC.

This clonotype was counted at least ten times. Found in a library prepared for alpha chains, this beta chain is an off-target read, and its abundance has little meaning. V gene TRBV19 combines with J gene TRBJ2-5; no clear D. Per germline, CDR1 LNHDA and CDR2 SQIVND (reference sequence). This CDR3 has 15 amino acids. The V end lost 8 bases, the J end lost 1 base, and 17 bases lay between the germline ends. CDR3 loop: CASSDPLRAQETQYF. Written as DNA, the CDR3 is TGTGCCAGTTCAGACCCACTCCGGGCCCAAGAGACCCAGTACTTC.

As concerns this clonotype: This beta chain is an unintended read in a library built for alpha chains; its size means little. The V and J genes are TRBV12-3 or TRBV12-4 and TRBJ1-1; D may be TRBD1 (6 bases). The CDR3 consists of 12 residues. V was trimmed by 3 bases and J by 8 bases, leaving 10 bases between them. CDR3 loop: CASSFGGAEAFF. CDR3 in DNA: TGTGCCAGCAGTTTCGGGGGGGCGGAAGCTTTCTTT.

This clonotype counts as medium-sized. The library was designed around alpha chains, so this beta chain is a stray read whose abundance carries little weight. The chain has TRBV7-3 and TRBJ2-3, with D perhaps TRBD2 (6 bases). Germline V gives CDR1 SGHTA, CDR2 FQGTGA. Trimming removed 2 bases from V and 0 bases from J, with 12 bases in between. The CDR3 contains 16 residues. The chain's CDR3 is CASSLVGGASTDTQYF. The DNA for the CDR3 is TGTGCCAGCAGCTTAGTGGGGGGAGCCAGCACAGATACGCAGTATTTT.

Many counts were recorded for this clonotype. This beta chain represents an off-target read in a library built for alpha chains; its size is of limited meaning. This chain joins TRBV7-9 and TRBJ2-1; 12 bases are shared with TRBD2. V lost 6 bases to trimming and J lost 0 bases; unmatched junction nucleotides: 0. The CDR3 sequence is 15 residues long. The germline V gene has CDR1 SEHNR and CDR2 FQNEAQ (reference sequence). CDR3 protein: CASRTSGSSYNEQFF. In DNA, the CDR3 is TGTGCCAGCAGGACTAGCGGGAGCTCCTACAATGAGCAGTTCTTC.